The present T cell receptor beta chain was sequenced within a study of blood T cell repertoires in COVID-19. Clinical history as reported by participants underpinned cohort assignment. With 5 bases clipped from V and 4 bases from J, the junction kept 3 bases outside the gene matches. The CDR3 runs to 14 residues. Per germline, CDR1 SGHTA and CDR2 FQGTGA. In the authors' methods: The authors estimated nucleated cell counts from reference gene primer amplification. Profiling relied on immunoSEQ multiplex PCR, and the TCRdb table lists in-frame clones only, not all of them. The V and J calls and clone size are taken from that table; D and trimming were inferred from the DNA. The data show around 150,000 clones, 85% to 90% seen once.

This sequence originates from a woman aged 45-60 years who had recovered from COVID-19. Sequencing was done on a sample of PBMCs or T cells enriched from blood (not recorded which). J is TRBJ1-3 and V is TRBV7-3; 9 bases agree with TRBD1. This CDR3 reads CASSAGTGGNTIYF. The CDR3, as DNA: TGTGCCAGCAGCGCCGGGACAGGGGGAAACACCATATATTTT. Complete variable domain (other parts from reference TRBV7-3 and TRBJ1-3): GAGVSQTPSNKVTEKGKYVELRCDPISGHTALYWYRQSLGQGPEFLIYFQGTGAADDSGLPNDRFFAVRPEGSVSTLKIQRTERGDSAVYLCASSAGTGGNTIYFGEGSWLTVV.